This T cell receptor beta chain was documented in a study of T cell changes during pregnancy in multiple sclerosis. The germline gives CDR1 SGHKS, CDR2 YYEKEE (reference sequence). The ends were cut back, 1 base at V and 4 bases at J, with 17 bases in the middle. The CDR3 is 16 amino acids. The table came from immunoSEQ multiplex PCR; TCRdb's copy has only in-frame clones and leaves some out. The sample gives about 42,000 clones, around 90% of which show up once; 1.5% to 2% is in the top ten. J is TRBJ2-5 and V is TRBV5-5; maybe TRBD2 (5 bases). The sequencing used CD4+ T cells from peripheral blood mononuclear cells, collected after pregnancy. This TCR was recovered from a female donor in good health, enrolled as a control in a pregnancy study. CDR3 bases: TGTGCCAGCAGCTTGTGGCAGGTTCCACTAGGAGAGACCCAGTACTTC. Amino acids: CASSLWQVPLGETQYF.